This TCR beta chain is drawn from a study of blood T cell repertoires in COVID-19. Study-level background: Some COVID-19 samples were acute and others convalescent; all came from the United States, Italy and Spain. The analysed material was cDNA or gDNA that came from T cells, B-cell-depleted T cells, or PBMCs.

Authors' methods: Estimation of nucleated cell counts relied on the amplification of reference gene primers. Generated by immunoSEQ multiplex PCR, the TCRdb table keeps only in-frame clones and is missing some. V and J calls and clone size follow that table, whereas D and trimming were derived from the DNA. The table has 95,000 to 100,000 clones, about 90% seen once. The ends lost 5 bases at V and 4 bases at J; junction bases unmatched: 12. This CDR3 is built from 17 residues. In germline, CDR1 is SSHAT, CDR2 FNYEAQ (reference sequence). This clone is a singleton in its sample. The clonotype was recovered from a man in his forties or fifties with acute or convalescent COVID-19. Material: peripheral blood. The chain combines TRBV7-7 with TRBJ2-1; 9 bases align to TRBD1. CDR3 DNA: TGTGCCAGCAGCCCGATAGGTGGGGACAGGGATTACAATGAGCAGTTCTTC. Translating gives CASSPIGGDRDYNEQFF.